This T cell receptor beta chain was captured by sequencing in a study of T cells after yellow fever vaccination (dated by TCRdb to 2018 to 2020). Regarding the research as a whole: Libraries from fractions with low cell numbers were prepared with the SMART-Seq v4 Ultra Low Input RNA kit. To follow T-cell clones before and after primary and booster YFV17D yellow fever vaccination, bulk TCR alpha and beta repertoires were sequenced over time. Two healthy male donors made up the cohort, one aged 18 to 30 years and the other aged 30 to 40 years. Blood was collected at multiple timepoints before and after primary and secondary immunization, and bulk PBMC replicates and cell subsets were isolated. The full study reports these points: A small fraction of clonotypes appeared in both the CD4 and CD8 compartments, likely as a result of convergent recombination. After the booster, most clones that had expanded after primary vaccination were detected again (around 97% of CD4 and 70% to 90% of CD8), suggesting broad maintenance of memory. Compared with the primary T-cell response, the secondary T-cell response was weaker but faster, peaking on day 5 rather than day 15. Only two donors were included in the study, so the extent to which the findings can be generalized is limited. Computational filtering was needed because FACS-sorted repertoires could contain abundant contaminating clonotypes from the bulk population.

About this clonotype itself: The specificity of this receptor is unknown. Per-nucleotide qualities are absent, and no much larger clonotype sits a single base away.

V is shortened by 3 bases, J by 6 bases, and the region joining them spans 9 bases. The CDR3, cysteine through valine, is 12 amino acids long. Only CDR3 DNA is held: 36 bases, read in frame from base 1. CDR1 and CDR2 are read off the germline V gene (reference sequence) as SEHNR and FQNEAQ. TCR cDNA was synthesized by 5'RACE template switching, through which a universal primer site and unique molecular identifiers were introduced. cDNA synthesis was primed from both the TCR alpha and TCR beta constant segments. Library amplification involved two PCR steps, and the second step added sample barcodes and sequencing adapters. Libraries were sequenced on Illumina HiSeq 2500 (2x100 bp) or NovaSeq (2x150 bp). The paper's processing steps were these. MIGEC was used to demultiplex reads and collapse the reads into UMI consensus sequences, and MiXCR was used for V(D)J alignment. Vaccine-responding clonotypes were identified with edgeR using replicate PBMC samples, with FDR below 0.01 and a log2 fold change above 5 up to day 15 being required. Each bulk clonotype was labeled CD4 or CD8 based on which sequenced repertoire, CD4 or CD8, contained the clonotype at higher abundance. TCRdb redid the processing of the public reads, applying fastp at Q25 and MiXCR, and retained in-frame beta chains. Merged by CDR3 protein, the rows form single entries marked with the most common genes and DNA. The V and J calls and clone size come from TCRdb's table, not from the authors' own analysis. This sample holds nearly 350,000 distinct CDR3 sequences; less than 9.5% were observed only once. The ten largest make up roughly 15% of the sample.

Explained via the paper, the treatment or condition label denotes: live attenuated yellow fever vaccine strain. At every blood-draw timepoint, two biological replicates of bulk PBMCs were collected. PBMCs were isolated from peripheral blood using a standard Ficoll-Paque protocol. TriZol was used to extract RNA from bulk PBMCs, from CD4 and CD8 fractions, and from dextramer-positive and dextramer-negative fractions. This material consisted of PBMCs, taken about 41 days after the first yellow fever vaccination. The TCR originated in a man between 18 and 29 years old who received the YFV17D yellow fever vaccine. The chain uses TRBV7-9 and TRBJ2-7; the D gene identity is not certain. For the CDR3, the sequence is CASSFEVGEQYV. The DNA reads as follows: TGTGCCAGCAGCTTCGAGGTGGGCGAGCAGTACGTC.